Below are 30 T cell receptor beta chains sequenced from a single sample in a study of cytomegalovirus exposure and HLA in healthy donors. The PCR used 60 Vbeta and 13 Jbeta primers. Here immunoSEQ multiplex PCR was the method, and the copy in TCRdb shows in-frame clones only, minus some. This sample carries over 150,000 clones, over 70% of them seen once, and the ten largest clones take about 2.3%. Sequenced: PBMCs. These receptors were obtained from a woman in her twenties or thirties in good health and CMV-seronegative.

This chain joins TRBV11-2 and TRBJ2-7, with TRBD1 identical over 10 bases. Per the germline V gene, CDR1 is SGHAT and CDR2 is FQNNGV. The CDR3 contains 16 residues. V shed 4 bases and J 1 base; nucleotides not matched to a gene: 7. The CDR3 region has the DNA TGTGCCAGCAGCTGGTCCGGGACAGGGGTATCCTACGAGCAGTACTTC. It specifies CASSWSGTGVSYEQYF.

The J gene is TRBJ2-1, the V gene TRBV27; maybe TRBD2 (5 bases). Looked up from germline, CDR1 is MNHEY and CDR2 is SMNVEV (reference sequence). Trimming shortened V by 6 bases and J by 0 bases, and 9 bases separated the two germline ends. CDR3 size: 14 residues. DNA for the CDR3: TGTGCCAGCAGCGAGGGTAACTCCTACAATGAGCAGTTCTTC. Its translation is CASSEGNSYNEQFF.

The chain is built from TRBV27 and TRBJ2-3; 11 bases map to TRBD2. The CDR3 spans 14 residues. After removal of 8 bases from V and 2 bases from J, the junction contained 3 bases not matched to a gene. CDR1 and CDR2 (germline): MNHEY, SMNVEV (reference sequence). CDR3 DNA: TGTGCCAGCGGGGGACTAGCGGTCACAGATACGCAGTATTTT. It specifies CASGGLAVTDTQYF.

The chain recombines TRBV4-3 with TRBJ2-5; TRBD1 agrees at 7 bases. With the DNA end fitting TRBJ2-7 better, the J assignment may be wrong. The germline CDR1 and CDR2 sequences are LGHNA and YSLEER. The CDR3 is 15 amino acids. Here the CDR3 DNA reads TGCGCCAGCAGCGAAGGGACAGCAATATCCTACGAGCAGTACTTC. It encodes CASSEGTAISYEQYF.

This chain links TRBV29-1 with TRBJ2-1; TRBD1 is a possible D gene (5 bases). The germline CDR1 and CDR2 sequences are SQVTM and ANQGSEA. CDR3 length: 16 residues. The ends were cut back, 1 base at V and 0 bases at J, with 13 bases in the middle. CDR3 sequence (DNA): TGCAGCGTTGAAGGTCCGCAGGGTTCCTCCTACAATGAGCAGTTCTTC. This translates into CSVEGPQGSSYNEQFF.

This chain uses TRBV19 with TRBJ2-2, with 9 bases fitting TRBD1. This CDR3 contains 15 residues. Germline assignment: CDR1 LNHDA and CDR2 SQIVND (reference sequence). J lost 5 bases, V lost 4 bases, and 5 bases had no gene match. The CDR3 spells CASSTGTGFTGELFF. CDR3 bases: TGTGCCAGTAGTACTGGGACAGGGTTTACCGGGGAGCTGTTTTTT.

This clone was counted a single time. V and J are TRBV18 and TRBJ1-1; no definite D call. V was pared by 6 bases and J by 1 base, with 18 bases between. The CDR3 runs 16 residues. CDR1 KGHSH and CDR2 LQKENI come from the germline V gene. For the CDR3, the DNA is TGTGCCAGCTCCCCGAAACCAGTCGATCAGAACACTGAAGCTTTCTTT. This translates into CASSPKPVDQNTEAFF.

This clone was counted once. Here the CDR3 DNA reads TGTGCCAGCAGTTTATGGGGCGGGGGGGCCCTCGGGGAGCTGTTTTTT. Encoded protein: CASSLWGGGALGELFF. The chain combines TRBV27 with TRBJ2-2; 9 bases agree with TRBD2. The CDR3 has 16 residues. With 1 base clipped from V and 7 bases from J, the junction kept 7 bases outside the gene matches. Germline lookup yields CDR1 MNHEY and CDR2 SMNVEV (reference sequence).

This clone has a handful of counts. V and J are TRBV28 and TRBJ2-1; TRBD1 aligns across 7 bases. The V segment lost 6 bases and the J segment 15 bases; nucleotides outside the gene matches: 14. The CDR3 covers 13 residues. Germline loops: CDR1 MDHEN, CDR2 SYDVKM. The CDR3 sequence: CASSQPTGSFLFF. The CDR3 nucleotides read TGTGCCAGCAGCCAACCGACAGGGAGTTTCCTGTTCTTC.

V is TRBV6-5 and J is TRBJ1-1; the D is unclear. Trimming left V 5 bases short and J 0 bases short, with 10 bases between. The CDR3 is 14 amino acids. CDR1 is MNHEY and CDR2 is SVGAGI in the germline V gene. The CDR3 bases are TGTGCCAGCAGTAGAGGTAGACTGAACACTGAAGCTTTCTTT. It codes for CASSRGRLNTEAFF.

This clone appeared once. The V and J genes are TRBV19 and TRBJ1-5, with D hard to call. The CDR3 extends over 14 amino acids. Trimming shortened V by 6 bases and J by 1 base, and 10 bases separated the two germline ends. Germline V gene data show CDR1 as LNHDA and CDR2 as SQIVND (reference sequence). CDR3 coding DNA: TGTGCCAGTAGCGCTCTAACGAGCAATCAGCCCCAGCATTTT. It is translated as CASSALTSNQPQHF.

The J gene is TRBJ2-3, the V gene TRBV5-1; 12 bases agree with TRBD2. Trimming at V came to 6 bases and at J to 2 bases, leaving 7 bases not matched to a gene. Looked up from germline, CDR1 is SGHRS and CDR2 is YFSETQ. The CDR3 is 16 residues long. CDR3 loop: CASKLAGGPTTDTQYF. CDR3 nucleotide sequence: TGCGCCAGCAAACTAGCGGGGGGCCCCACCACAGATACGCAGTATTTT.

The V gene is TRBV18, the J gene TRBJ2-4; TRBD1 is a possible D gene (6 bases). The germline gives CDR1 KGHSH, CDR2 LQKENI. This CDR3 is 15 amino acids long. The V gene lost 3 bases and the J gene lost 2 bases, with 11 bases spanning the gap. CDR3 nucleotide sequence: TGTGCCAGCTCACCCCCAGGGGATCCCAAAAACATTCAGTACTTC. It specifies CASSPPGDPKNIQYF.

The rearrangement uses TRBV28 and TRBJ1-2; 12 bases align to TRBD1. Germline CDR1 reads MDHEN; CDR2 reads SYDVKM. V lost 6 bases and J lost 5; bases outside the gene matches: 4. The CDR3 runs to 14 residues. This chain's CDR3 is CASSQGQGAYGYTF. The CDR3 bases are TGTGCCAGCAGCCAGGGACAGGGGGCGTATGGCTACACCTTC.

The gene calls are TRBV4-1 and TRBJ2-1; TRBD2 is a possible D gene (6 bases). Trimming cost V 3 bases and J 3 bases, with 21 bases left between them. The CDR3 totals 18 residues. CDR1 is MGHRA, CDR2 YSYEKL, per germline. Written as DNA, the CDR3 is TGCGCCAGCAGCCATGGGCCGGCCGGGACTTCGATCTACAATGAGCAGTTCTTC. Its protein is CASSHGPAGTSIYNEQFF.

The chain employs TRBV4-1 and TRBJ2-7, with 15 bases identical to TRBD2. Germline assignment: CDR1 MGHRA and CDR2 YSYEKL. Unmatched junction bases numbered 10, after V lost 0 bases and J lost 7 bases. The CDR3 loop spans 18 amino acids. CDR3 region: CASSQDGTSGRRGGEQYF. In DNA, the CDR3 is TGCGCCAGCAGCCAAGATGGGACTAGCGGGAGGCGCGGGGGTGAGCAGTACTTC.

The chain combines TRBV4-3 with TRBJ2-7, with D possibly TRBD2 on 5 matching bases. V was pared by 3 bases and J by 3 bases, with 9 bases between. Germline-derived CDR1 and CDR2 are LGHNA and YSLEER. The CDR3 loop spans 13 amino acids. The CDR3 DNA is TGCGCCAGCAGCCATACCCGGGACTACGAGCAGTACTTC. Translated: CASSHTRDYEQYF.

The chain's CDR3 is CASSSVQGSYGYTF. The CDR3 DNA is TGTGCCAGCAGCTCCGTGCAGGGAAGCTATGGCTACACCTTC. The genes are TRBV5-6 and TRBJ1-2, with D perhaps TRBD1 (5 bases). Trimming shortened V by 3 bases and J by 4 bases, and 13 bases separated the two germline ends. Germline V CDR1 and CDR2: SGHDT, YYEEEE. The CDR3 loop spans 14 amino acids.

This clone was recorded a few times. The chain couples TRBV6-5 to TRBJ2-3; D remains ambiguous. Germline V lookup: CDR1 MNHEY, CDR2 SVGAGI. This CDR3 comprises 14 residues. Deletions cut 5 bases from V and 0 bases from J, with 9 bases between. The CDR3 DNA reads TGTGCCAGCAGTGGCGCGGTTAGCACAGATACGCAGTATTTT. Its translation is CASSGAVSTDTQYF.

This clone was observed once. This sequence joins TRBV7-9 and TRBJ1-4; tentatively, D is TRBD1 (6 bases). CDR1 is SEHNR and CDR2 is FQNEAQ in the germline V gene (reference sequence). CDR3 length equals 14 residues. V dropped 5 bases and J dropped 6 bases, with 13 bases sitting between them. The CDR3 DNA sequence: TGTGCCAGCAGCCTACAGGGTTGGGATGAAAAACTGTTTTTT. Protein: CASSLQGWDEKLFF.

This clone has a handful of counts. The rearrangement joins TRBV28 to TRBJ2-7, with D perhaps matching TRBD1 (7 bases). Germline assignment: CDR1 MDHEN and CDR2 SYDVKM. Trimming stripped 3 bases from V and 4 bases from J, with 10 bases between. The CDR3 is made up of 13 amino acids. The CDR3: CASSFRGRYEQYF. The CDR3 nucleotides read TGTGCCAGCAGTTTCAGGGGGAGGTACGAGCAGTACTTC.

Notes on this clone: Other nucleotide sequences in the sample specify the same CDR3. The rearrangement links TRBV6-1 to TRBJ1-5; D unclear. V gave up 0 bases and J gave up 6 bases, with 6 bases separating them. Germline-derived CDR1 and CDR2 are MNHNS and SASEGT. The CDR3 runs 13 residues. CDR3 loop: CASSEALSQPQHF. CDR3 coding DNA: TGTGCCAGCAGTGAAGCGCTTAGTCAGCCCCAGCATTTT.

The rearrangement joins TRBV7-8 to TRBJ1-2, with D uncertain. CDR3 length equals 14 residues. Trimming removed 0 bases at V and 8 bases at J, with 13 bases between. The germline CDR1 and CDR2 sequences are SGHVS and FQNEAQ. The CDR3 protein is CASSLAGRLEGYTF. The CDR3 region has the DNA TGTGCCAGCAGCTTAGCTGGCCGTCTAGAGGGCTACACCTTC.

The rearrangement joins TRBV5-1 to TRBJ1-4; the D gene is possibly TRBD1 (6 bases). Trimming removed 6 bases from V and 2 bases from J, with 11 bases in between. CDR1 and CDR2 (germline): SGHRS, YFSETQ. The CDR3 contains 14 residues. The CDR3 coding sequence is TGCGCCAGCACTTTGGACAGTACTAATGAAAAACTGTTTTTT. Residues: CASTLDSTNEKLFF. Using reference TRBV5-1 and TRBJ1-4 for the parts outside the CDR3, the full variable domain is KAGVTQTPRYLIKTRGQQVTLSCSPISGHRSVSWYQQTPGQGLQFLFEYFSETQRNKGNFPGRFSGRQFSNSRSEMNVSTLELGDSALYLCASTLDSTNEKLFFGSGTQLSVL.

The CDR3 sequence is CASSLAGQEQFF. The CDR3 coding sequence is TGTGCCAGCAGCTTAGCCGGACAGGAGCAGTTCTTC. The chain carries TRBV7-9 and TRBJ2-1, with a weak D call TRBD1 (6 bases). There are 12 residues in the CDR3. V gave up 0 bases and J gave up 10 bases, with 7 bases separating them. Germline CDR1 SEHNR, CDR2 FQNEAQ (reference sequence).

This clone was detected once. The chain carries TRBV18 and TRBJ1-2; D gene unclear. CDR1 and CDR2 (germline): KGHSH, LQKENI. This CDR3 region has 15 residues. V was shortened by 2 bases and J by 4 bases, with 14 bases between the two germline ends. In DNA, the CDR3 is TGTGCCAGCTCACCAGCGGGTTCCTGGGGCTATGGCTACACCTTC. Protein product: CASSPAGSWGYGYTF.

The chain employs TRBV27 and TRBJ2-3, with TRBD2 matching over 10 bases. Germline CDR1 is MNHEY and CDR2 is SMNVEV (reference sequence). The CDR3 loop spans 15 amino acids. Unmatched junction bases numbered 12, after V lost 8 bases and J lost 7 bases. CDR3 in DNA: TGTGCCAGCTCTAGCGGGGGCCCACCGAACTATACGCAGTATTTT. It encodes CASSSGGPPNYTQYF.

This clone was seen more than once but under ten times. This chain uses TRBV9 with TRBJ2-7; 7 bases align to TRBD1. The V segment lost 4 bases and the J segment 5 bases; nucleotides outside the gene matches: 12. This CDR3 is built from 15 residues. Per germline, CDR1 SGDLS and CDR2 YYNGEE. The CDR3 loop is CASSFKDRDRDEQYF. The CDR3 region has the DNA TGTGCCAGCAGCTTCAAAGACAGAGACAGGGACGAGCAGTACTTC.

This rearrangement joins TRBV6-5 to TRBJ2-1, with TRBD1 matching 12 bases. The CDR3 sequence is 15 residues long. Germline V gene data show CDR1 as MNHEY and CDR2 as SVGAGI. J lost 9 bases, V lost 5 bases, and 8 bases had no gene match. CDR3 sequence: CASSTGTGGFGEQFF. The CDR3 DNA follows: TGTGCCAGCAGTACCGGGACAGGGGGCTTTGGTGAGCAGTTCTTC.

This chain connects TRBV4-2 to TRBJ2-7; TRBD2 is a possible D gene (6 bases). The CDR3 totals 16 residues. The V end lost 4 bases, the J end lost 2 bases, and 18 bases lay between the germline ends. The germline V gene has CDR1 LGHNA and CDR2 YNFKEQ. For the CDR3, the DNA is TGTGCCAGCAGCCGAGAGGGGCGGGACCCCACCTACGAGCAGTACTTC. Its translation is CASSREGRDPTYEQYF.